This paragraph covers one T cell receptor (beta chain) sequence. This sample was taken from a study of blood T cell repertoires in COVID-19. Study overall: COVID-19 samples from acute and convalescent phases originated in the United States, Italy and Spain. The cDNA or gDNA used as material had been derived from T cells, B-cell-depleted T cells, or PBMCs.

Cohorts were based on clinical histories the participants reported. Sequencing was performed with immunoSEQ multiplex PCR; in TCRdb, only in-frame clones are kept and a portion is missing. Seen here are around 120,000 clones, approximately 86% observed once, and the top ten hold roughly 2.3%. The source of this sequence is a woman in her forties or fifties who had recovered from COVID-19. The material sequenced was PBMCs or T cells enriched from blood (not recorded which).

The DNA for the CDR3 is TGTGCCAGCAGTGAAGGGCTTGGACTCTACGAGCAGTACTTC. Its translation: CASSEGLGLYEQYF. The chain links TRBV6-1 to TRBJ2-7, with D possibly being TRBD2 (5 bases). Between the trimmed V and J ends, which lost 1 base and 3 bases, there was a span of 10 bases. The CDR3 spans 14 residues. Germline V gives CDR1 MNHNS, CDR2 SASEGT.